A single sample gave rise to the 29 T cell receptor beta chains below, sequenced in a study of Ad26.COV2.S vaccination and SARS-CoV-2 variants. Stated treatment: 15 to 20 received Ad26.COV2.S at low or high dose, single or two shots; roughly 5 received placebo; per-sample allocation not given. Sampling was performed 63 days after the first vaccine or placebo injection. TCRdb's copy holds only in-frame clones and misses some; the assay was immunoSEQ multiplex PCR. This table holds some 390,000 clones, 75% to 90% found once. Sequenced material: peripheral blood, taken in a trial of Ad26.COV2.S vaccine versus placebo. These receptors were taken from a person between 18 and 60 years old who received the Ad26.COV2.S COVID-19 vaccine or a placebo.

The chain uses TRBV7-9 and TRBJ1-5, with D possibly being TRBD1 (5 bases). CDR3 length: 16 residues. Per the germline V gene, CDR1 is SEHNR and CDR2 is FQNEAQ (reference sequence). V was pared by 4 bases and J by 1 base, with 14 bases between. The CDR3 nucleotides are TGTGCCAGCAGCTGGGAAGGGGAGGGAAGCAATCAGCCCCAGCATTTT. Its protein is CASSWEGEGSNQPQHF. The whole variable domain, filled in from reference TRBV7-9 and TRBJ1-5, reads DTGVSQNPRHKITKRGQNVTFRCDPISEHNRLYWYRQTLGQGPEFLTYFQNEAQLEKSRLLSDRFSAERPKGSFSTLEIQRTEQGDSAMYLCASSWEGEGSNQPQHFGDGTRLSIL.

The J gene is TRBJ2-5, the V gene TRBV20-1; 10 bases agree with TRBD1. With V trimmed by 3 bases and J by 7 bases, 11 bases remained unmatched. There are 15 residues in the CDR3. From germline, CDR1 is DFQATT and CDR2 SNEGSKA (reference sequence). The CDR3 nucleotides are TGCAGTGCTAGTGCTACCGGGACAGGGGAAGTGACCCAGTACTTC. Its protein product is CSASATGTGEVTQYF.

This clone has a single count. This chain uses TRBV18 with TRBJ1-1; weak D call: TRBD1 (5 bases). CDR3 length: 14 amino acids. Per the germline V gene, CDR1 is KGHSH and CDR2 is LQKENI. Trimming cost V 4 bases and J 2 bases, with 11 bases left between them. The CDR3: CASSQGTVNTEAFF. The CDR3 region has the DNA TGTGCCAGCTCACAGGGGACGGTCAACACTGAAGCTTTCTTT.

The chain is built from TRBV27 and TRBJ1-1; D ambiguous. The V gene's germline CDR1 is MNHEY and CDR2 SMNVEV (reference sequence). CDR3 length: 13 residues. Trimming left V 5 bases short and J 5 bases short, with 12 bases between. CDR3 DNA: TGTGCCAGCAGTCGCCGCGAAGGAACTGAAGCTTTCTTT. Amino acid sequence: CASSRREGTEAFF.

V and J are TRBV28 and TRBJ2-1; D might be TRBD1 (6 bases). The ends were cut back, 5 bases at V and 4 bases at J, with 12 bases in the middle. This CDR3 is built from 14 residues. Germline-derived CDR1 and CDR2 are MDHEN and SYDVKM. The CDR3 spells CASSLQGSYNEQFF. Here the CDR3 DNA reads TGTGCCAGCAGTCTACAGGGATCGTACAATGAGCAGTTCTTC.

V and J are TRBV6-1 and TRBJ1-2; 7 nucleotides align to TRBD1. The CDR3 totals 16 residues. V shed 2 bases and J 0 bases; nucleotides not matched to a gene: 6. CDR1 is MNHNS and CDR2 is SASEGT in the germline V gene. The CDR3 DNA sequence: TGTGCCAGCAGTGAACGGGGGGACAGTCCTAACTATGGCTACACCTTC. This encodes CASSERGDSPNYGYTF.

V gene TRBV12-5 combines with J gene TRBJ1-2; D is undetermined. This CDR3 has 22 amino acids. The germline gives CDR1 LGHNT, CDR2 FRNRAP. Trimming cost V 0 bases and J 6 bases, with 35 bases left between them. The DNA for the CDR3 is TGTGCTAGTGGTTTGGTACCCCTTTTGGTATACGGGGTGAAGTATTCTACCGATGGCTACACCTTC. Translating gives CASGLVPLLVYGVKYSTDGYTF.

The V gene is TRBV15, the J gene TRBJ1-4; the D is unclear. This CDR3 is built from 13 residues. V lost 1 base and J 4 bases, leaving 4 bases between the germline ends. CDR1 LNHNV and CDR2 YYDKDF come from the germline V gene (reference sequence). The CDR3 nucleotides are TGTGCCACCAGCAGAGGAGGTAATGAAAAACTGTTTTTT. Its protein is CATSRGGNEKLFF. Full variable domain (outside the CDR3, taken from reference TRBV15 and TRBJ1-4): DAMVIQNPRYQVTQFGKPVTLSCSQTLNHNVMYWYQQKSSQAPKLLFHYYDKDFNNEADTPDNFQSRRPNTSFCFLDIRSPGLGDTAMYLCATSRGGNEKLFFGSGTQLSVL.

This rearrangement joins TRBV6-4 to TRBJ2-5; D is undetermined. The CDR3 extends over 13 amino acids. V was shortened by 4 bases and J by 0 bases, with 6 bases between the two germline ends. CDR1 MRHNA and CDR2 SNTAGT come from the germline V gene. CDR3 in amino acids: CASSADNQETQYF. The CDR3 nucleotides read TGTGCCAGCAGTGCCGACAACCAAGAGACCCAGTACTTC.

This clone is a singleton in its sample. The rearrangement links TRBV3-1 (or the pseudogene TRBV3-2) to TRBJ2-5; 7 nucleotides align to TRBD1. The J segment lost 3 bases and the V segment lost 2 bases, leaving 6 bases of the junction unmatched. This CDR3 region has 15 residues. The germline V gene encodes CDR1 LGHDT and CDR2 YNNKEL (reference sequence). CDR3 in amino acids: CASSQNRGFEETQYF. In nucleotides, the CDR3 is TGTGCCAGCAGCCAAAACAGGGGTTTCGAAGAGACCCAGTACTTC.

This rearrangement joins TRBV5-1 to TRBJ1-6; 7 bases match TRBD1. The germline V gene has CDR1 SGHRS and CDR2 YFSETQ. The V and J ends lost 5 bases and 6 bases, in that order; junction bases with no gene match: 8. This CDR3 region has 15 residues. CDR3 coding DNA: TGCGCCAGCAGGCTCGACAGGGTGACTAATTCACCCCTCCACTTT. Translation: CASRLDRVTNSPLHF.

This rearrangement joins TRBV10-3 to TRBJ1-4; D possibly corresponds to TRBD1 (5 bases). CDR3 length: 17 residues. Germline V gene sequence: CDR1 ENHRY, CDR2 SYGVKD. V lost 4 bases and J lost 5, with 20 bases in between. CDR3 region: CAISGPPGGGGNEKLFF. CDR3 sequence (DNA): TGTGCCATCAGTGGCCCTCCCGGGGGGGGAGGAAATGAAAAACTGTTTTTT.

A word on this clone: One end of the junction varies from germline; a read error may be responsible. Here the CDR3 reads CASSKDGQGMNYGYTF. The CDR3 DNA reads TGCGCCAGCAGCAAAGATGGGCAGGGCATGAACTATGGCTACACCTTC. The J gene is TRBJ1-2, the V gene TRBV4-1; possibly TRBD1 for D (5 bases). Germline V gene lookup returns CDR1 MGHRA and CDR2 YSYEKL. The CDR3 covers 16 residues.

The rearrangement uses TRBV3-1 (or the pseudogene TRBV3-2) and TRBJ2-3; unclear D gene. From germline, CDR1 is LGHDT and CDR2 YNNKEL (reference sequence). This CDR3 contains 14 residues. V lost 0 bases and J 1 base, leaving 5 bases between the germline ends. The CDR3 is CASSQDAGTDTQYF. The CDR3 DNA is TGTGCCAGCAGCCAAGATGCCGGCACAGATACGCAGTATTTT.

The chain couples TRBV6-5 to TRBJ2-2, with 10 positions matching TRBD2. The CDR3 length is 15 residues. V was clipped by 4 bases and J by 5 bases; unmatched bases: 4. CDR1 MNHEY and CDR2 SVGAGI come from the germline V gene. The CDR3 sequence: CASSSTSGETGELFF. CDR3 in DNA: TGTGCCAGCAGTTCCACTAGCGGGGAGACCGGGGAGCTGTTTTTT.

V usage is TRBV2 and J usage is TRBJ1-1; 8 positions agree with TRBD1. Trimming took 8 bases from V and 8 from J; bases not matched to a gene: 13. CDR1 and CDR2 from the germline V gene are SNHLY and FYNNEI. The CDR3 is 14 amino acids. The CDR3 bases are TGTGCCAGCCGACCCGGGACAGGTGAATACGAAGCTTTCTTT. Translating it yields CASRPGTGEYEAFF. The full variable domain, rest sourced from reference TRBV2 and TRBJ1-1, is EPEVTQTPSHQVTQMGQEVILRCVPISNHLYFYWYRQILGQKVEFLVSFYNNEISEKSEIFDDQFSVERPDGSNFTLKIRSTKLEDSAMYFCASRPGTGEYEAFFGQGTRLTVV.

This chain uses TRBV19 with TRBJ2-3, with 12 nucleotides matching TRBD2. J was trimmed by 2 bases and V by 9 bases; bases with no gene match: 6. CDR3 length: 15 residues. Per germline, CDR1 LNHDA and CDR2 SQIVND (reference sequence). The CDR3 spells CASSTSGGTTDTQYF. The CDR3 DNA sequence: TGTGCCAGCTCCACTAGCGGGGGGACCACAGATACGCAGTATTTT.

This rearrangement joins TRBV2 to TRBJ1-2, with TRBD1 matching over 10 bases. With 7 bases clipped from V and 5 bases from J, the junction kept 13 bases outside the gene matches. CDR1 and CDR2 from the germline V gene are SNHLY and FYNNEI. The CDR3 is 16 amino acids. Here the CDR3 reads CASKRGDRDRGYGYTF. The CDR3 nucleotides are TGTGCCAGCAAGCGGGGCGACAGGGACAGGGGATATGGCTACACCTTC.

The chain is built from TRBV5-6 and TRBJ1-3, with D hard to call. Germline assignment: CDR1 SGHDT and CDR2 YYEEEE. The CDR3 totals 14 residues. Trimming took off 0 bases at V and 8 bases at J, with 12 bases between the two ends. CDR3 DNA sequence: TGTGCCAGCAGCTTGGACACCCGAAGGGACACCATATATTTT. Translation gives CASSLDTRRDTIYF.

This clone occurred once. The chain links TRBV2 to TRBJ1-1; the D is unclear. The V gene lost 6 bases and the J gene lost 2 bases, with 7 bases spanning the gap. The germline gives CDR1 SNHLY, CDR2 FYNNEI. The CDR3 totals 12 residues. The CDR3 DNA follows: TGTGCCAGCAGCCTCATAAACACTGAAGCTTTCTTT. It codes for CASSLINTEAFF.

The chain has TRBV28 and TRBJ2-3, with a possible D match to TRBD2 (5 bases). Germline V lookup: CDR1 MDHEN, CDR2 SYDVKM. This CDR3 is 14 amino acids long. The V end was cut by 6 bases, the J end by 5 bases, with 15 bases between. CDR3 DNA sequence: TGTGCCAGCAGCTCGCCAAGGGCGGGAGATACGCAGTATTTT. This gives the protein CASSSPRAGDTQYF. Full variable domain (outside the CDR3, taken from reference TRBV28 and TRBJ2-3): DVKVTQSSRYLVKRTGEKVFLECVQDMDHENMFWYRQDPGLGLRLIYFSYDVKMKEKGDIPEGYSVSREKKERFSLILESASTNQTSMYLCASSSPRAGDTQYFGPGTRLTVL.

V and J are TRBV3-1 (or the pseudogene TRBV3-2) and TRBJ2-7, with TRBD1 matching 10 bases. From germline, CDR1 is LGHDT and CDR2 YNNKEL (reference sequence). The CDR3 has 16 amino acids. J was trimmed by 3 bases and V by 3 bases; bases with no gene match: 8. Here the CDR3 reads CASSHGGQGQYYEQYF. CDR3 sequence (DNA): TGTGCCAGCAGCCATGGGGGACAGGGGCAATACTACGAGCAGTACTTC.

This sequence joins TRBV2 and TRBJ2-7; 14 bases align to TRBD2. CDR1 SNHLY and CDR2 FYNNEI come from the germline V gene. CDR3 length equals 16 residues. The ends lost 2 bases at V and 5 bases at J; junction bases unmatched: 5. The CDR3 reads CASSEMTSGGADEQYF. CDR3 sequence (DNA): TGTGCCAGCAGTGAAATGACTAGCGGGGGGGCGGACGAGCAGTACTTC.

The CDR3 coding sequence is TGTGCCAGCAGCCCCCAGGGGGCGGGCTATGGCTACACCTTC. It yields the protein CASSPQGAGYGYTF. V gene TRBV6-5 combines with J gene TRBJ1-2, with TRBD1 matching 8 bases. The CDR3 consists of 14 residues. With 6 bases clipped from V and 4 bases from J, the junction kept 7 bases outside the gene matches. Germline V gene sequence: CDR1 MNHEY, CDR2 SVGAGI.

The chain has TRBV7-6 and TRBJ2-7, with 8 bases fitting TRBD2. The CDR3 is 15 amino acids. Germline loops: CDR1 SGHVS, CDR2 FNYEAQ. V shed 1 base and J 6 bases; nucleotides not matched to a gene: 8. The CDR3 DNA reads TGTGCCAGCAGCTTAGACTCATCAGGGACTAGCGAGCAGTACTTC. The encoded protein is CASSLDSSGTSEQYF. The full variable domain, rest sourced from reference TRBV7-6 and TRBJ2-7, is GAGVSQSPRYKVTKRGQDVALRCDPISGHVSLYWYRQALGQGPEFLTYFNYEAQQDKSGLPNDRFSAERPEGSISTLTIQRTEQRDSAMYRCASSLDSSGTSEQYFGPGTRLTVT.

The chain uses TRBV4-1 and TRBJ2-3; D is ambiguous. Trimming took off 0 bases at V and 6 bases at J, with 13 bases between the two ends. The CDR3 has 15 residues. The germline V gene has CDR1 MGHRA and CDR2 YSYEKL. The CDR3 loop reads CASSQEGGGPDTQYF. The CDR3 DNA reads as TGCGCCAGCAGCCAAGAAGGTGGCGGCCCCGATACGCAGTATTTT.

This sequence joins TRBV7-6 and TRBJ2-5; TRBD2 matches 13 bases. Germline lookup yields CDR1 SGHVS and CDR2 FNYEAQ. V lost 5 bases and J lost 6; bases outside the gene matches: 6. This CDR3 contains 15 residues. CDR3 sequence (DNA): TGTGCCAGCAGCACTAGCGGGGGGGCCCGACAGACCCAGTACTTC. Translating it yields CASSTSGGARQTQYF.

Worth noting for this clone: This CDR3 is also generated by other DNA sequences in the sample. V usage is TRBV7-9 and J usage is TRBJ1-5, with D possibly being TRBD1 (5 bases). CDR1 is SEHNR and CDR2 is FQNEAQ in the germline V gene (reference sequence). The CDR3 has 13 residues. The V gene lost 5 bases and the J gene lost 2 bases, with 7 bases spanning the gap. The CDR3 DNA is TGTGCCAGCAGCAGGGGAGGCAATCAGCCCCAGCATTTT. Its protein product is CASSRGGNQPQHF.

V usage is TRBV19 and J usage is TRBJ1-2; D perhaps matches TRBD1 (6 bases). Trimming left V 7 bases short and J 8 bases short, with 20 bases between. Germline lookup yields CDR1 LNHDA and CDR2 SQIVND (reference sequence). This CDR3 comprises 14 residues. This CDR3 is CASKPTGTSDGYTF. DNA for the CDR3: TGTGCCAGTAAACCAACCGGGACATCCGACGGCTACACCTTC.